Here is one T cell receptor beta chain with its context. The data were taken from a study of shared clonotypes between healthy human individuals. Assay used: immunoSEQ multiplex PCR; TCRdb lists only in-frame clones, some missing. This sample carries more than 2 million clones, over 85% of them seen once, and the ten largest clones take roughly 1%. Naive CD8 cells comprised CD45RO-negative, CCR7-positively selected cells, excluding terminally differentiated effector memory CD45RA+ cells. Germline loops: CDR1 LGHNA, CDR2 YSLEER. The CDR3 has 15 residues. Trimming shortened V by 1 base and J by 10 bases, and 17 bases separated the two germline ends.

Sequencing was done on a sample of naive CD8+ T cells sorted from blood. The TCR was taken from a man younger than 35 in good health. The chain has TRBV4-3 and TRBJ2-1; tentative D call: TRBD2 (5 bases). This CDR3 is CASSQVTDWTREQFF. DNA of the CDR3: TGCGCCAGCAGCCAAGTTACGGACTGGACGCGGGAGCAGTTCTTC.